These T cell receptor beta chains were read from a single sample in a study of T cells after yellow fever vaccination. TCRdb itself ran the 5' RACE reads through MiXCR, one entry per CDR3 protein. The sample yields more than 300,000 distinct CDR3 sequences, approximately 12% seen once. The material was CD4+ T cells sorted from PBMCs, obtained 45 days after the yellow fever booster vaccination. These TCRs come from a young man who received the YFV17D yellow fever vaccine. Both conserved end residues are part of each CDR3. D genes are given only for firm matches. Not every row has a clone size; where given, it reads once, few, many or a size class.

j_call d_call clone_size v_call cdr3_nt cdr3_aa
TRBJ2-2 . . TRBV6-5 TGTGCCAGCGGAACAAACACCGGGGAGCTGTTTTTT CASGTNTGELFF
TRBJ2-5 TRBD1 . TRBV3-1 TGTGCCAGCAGCTCGACAGGGGGCTGGGAGACCCAGTACTTC CASSSTGGWETQYF
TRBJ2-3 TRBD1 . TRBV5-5 TGTGCCAGCAGCGCAATAACAGGGGTTGGCACAGATACGCAGTATTTT CASSAITGVGTDTQYF
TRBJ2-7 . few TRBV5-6 TGTGCCAGCAGCTTGGTCGGCCAAAAAGTATTGAAACTGTACGAGCAGTACTTC CASSLVGQKVLKLYEQYF
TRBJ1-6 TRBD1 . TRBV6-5 TGTGCCAGCAGCCAGGGGGCAAGGGGAAATAATTCACCCCTCCACTTT CASSQGARGNNSPLHF
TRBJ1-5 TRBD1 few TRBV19 TGTGCCAGTAGTCCCCTCGGACAGGGCGGAATTAGGAATCAGCCCCAGCATTTT CASSPLGQGGIRNQPQHF
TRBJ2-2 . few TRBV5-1 TGCGCCAGCCAGGAAGCAGCGAACACCGGGGAGCTGTTTTTT CASQEAANTGELFF
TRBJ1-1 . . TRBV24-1 TGTGCCACCAGTGATTTGGACCCTTGGAACACTGAAGCTTTCTTT CATSDLDPWNTEAFF
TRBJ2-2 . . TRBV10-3 TGTGCCATTGGGACGGGAGACACCGGGGAGCTGTTTTTT CAIGTGDTGELFF
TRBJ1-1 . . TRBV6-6 TGTGCCAGCATCACATCCCAGGGAACTGAAGCTTTCTTT CASITSQGTEAFF
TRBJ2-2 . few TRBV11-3 TGTGCCAGCAGCTTAAGTCGGACTGACCACACCGGGGAGCTGTTTTTT CASSLSRTDHTGELFF
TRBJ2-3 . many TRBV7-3 TGTGCCAGCAGCTTAACTGGCACAGATACGCAGTATTTT CASSLTGTDTQYF
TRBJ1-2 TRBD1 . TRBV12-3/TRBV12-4 TGTGCCAGCAGCCAAACAGTACAGGGGGACTATGGCTACACCTTC CASSQTVQGDYGYTF
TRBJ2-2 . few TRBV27 TGTGCCAGCAGAGCCTCAGGGGGGGGTTTATTCTTCGCGAACACCGGGGAGCTGTTTTTT CASRASGGGLFFANTGELFF
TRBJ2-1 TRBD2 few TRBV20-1 TGCAGTGCTAGAGCAGCGGGGGGGCCCAATGAGCAGTTCTTC CSARAAGGPNEQFF
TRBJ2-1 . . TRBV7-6 TGTGCCAGCACCTCCCGGGACGGCATCAATGAGCAGTTCTTC CASTSRDGINEQFF
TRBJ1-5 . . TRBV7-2 TGTGCCAGCAGCTTTGAAAGGACAGCCCCCCAGCATTTT CASSFERTAPQHF
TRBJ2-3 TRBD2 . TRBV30 TGTGCCTGGAGTGTAAAGGCCGGGGGGACGCAGTATTTT CAWSVKAGGTQYF
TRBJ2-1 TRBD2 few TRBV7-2 TGTGCCAGCAGCGACCTAGCGGGGGGCTACAATGAGCAGTTCTTC CASSDLAGGYNEQFF
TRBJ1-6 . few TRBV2 TGTGCCAGCAGTGAAACGGGCACACTGGGGGCCCTCCACTTT CASSETGTLGALHF
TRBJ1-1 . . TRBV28 TGTGCCAGCAGGTCGGTGAACACTGAAGCTTTCTTT CASRSVNTEAFF
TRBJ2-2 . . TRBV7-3 TGTGCCAGCAGCTTAGCACCGAACACCGGGGAGCTGTTTTTT CASSLAPNTGELFF
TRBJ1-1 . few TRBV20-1 TGCAGTGCTCCCCGTTCGGACGGGAACACTGAAGCTTTCTTT CSAPRSDGNTEAFF
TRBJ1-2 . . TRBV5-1 TGCGCCAGCAGCTGGGAAAGGGACGGGAGATATGGCTACACCTTC CASSWERDGRYGYTF
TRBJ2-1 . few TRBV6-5 TGTGCCAGCAGTTACTCGAGAGCTCCGAGGAGCTCCTACAATGAGCAGTTCTTC CASSYSRAPRSSYNEQFF
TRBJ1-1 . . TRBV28 TGTGCCAGCAGCCGCGGTAAAGGGTGGATGGCTGAAGCTTTCTTT CASSRGKGWMAEAFF
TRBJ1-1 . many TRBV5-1 TGCGCCAGCAGCTTGAGTCCGGGGGTTGGTACTGAAGCTTTCTTT CASSLSPGVGTEAFF
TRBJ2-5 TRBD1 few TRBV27 TGTGCCAGCAGTTTTCAGGGGGCCCAAGAGACCCAGTACTTC CASSFQGAQETQYF
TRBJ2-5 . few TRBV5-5 TGTGCCAGCAGCGTGGGACCCGCCGGGGAGACCCAGTACTTC CASSVGPAGETQYF
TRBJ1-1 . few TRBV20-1 TGCAGTGCCGACCGTAGGGCTGAAGCTTTCTTT CSADRRAEAFF
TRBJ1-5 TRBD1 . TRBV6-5 TGTGCCAGCAGTTACGCAGGGGGCTCCAATCAGCCCCAGCATTTT CASSYAGGSNQPQHF
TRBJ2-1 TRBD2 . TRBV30 TGTGCCTGGAGTTCACTAGCGTTATTTCAGGAGCAGTTCTTC CAWSSLALFQEQFF
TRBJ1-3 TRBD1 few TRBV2 TGTGCCAGCAGTATCGACAGGGCTGGAAACACCATATATTTT CASSIDRAGNTIYF
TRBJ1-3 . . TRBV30 TGTGCCTGGAGTGCCGGGACTATAAACACCATATATTTT CAWSAGTINTIYF
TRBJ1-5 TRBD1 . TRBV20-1 TGCAGTGCGGCAGGGGGCAGTCAGCCCCAGCATTTT CSAAGGSQPQHF
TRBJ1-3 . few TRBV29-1 TGCAGCGTTGACGACGGTCGCTCTGGAAACACCATATATTTT CSVDDGRSGNTIYF
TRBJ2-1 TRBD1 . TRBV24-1 TGTGCCACCAGTGATCCCAGACAGGGGGCTATTAATGAGCAGTTCTTC CATSDPRQGAINEQFF
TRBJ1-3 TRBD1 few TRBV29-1 TGCAGCGTTGGACAGGGGGAAGGAAACACCATATATTTT CSVGQGEGNTIYF
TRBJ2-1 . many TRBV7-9 TGTGCCAGCATACTGGAGGGGGCTGAGCAGTTCTTC CASILEGAEQFF
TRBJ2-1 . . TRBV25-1 TGTGCCAGCAGTGAATTCCGGGGGAGAAACAATGAGCAGTTCTTC CASSEFRGRNNEQFF
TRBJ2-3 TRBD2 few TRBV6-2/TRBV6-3 TGTGCCAGCAGAAAGACTAGCGGAGGGCCCACAGATACGCAGTATTTT CASRKTSGGPTDTQYF
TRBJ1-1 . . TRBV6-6 TGTGCCAGCAGTCGCGATGAGAACACTGAAGCTTTCTTT CASSRDENTEAFF
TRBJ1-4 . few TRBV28 TGTGCCAGCAGTTTTGTCGTGGGAAGGGAAAAACTGTTTTTT CASSFVVGREKLFF
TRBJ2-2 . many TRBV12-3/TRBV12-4 TGTGCCAGCAGGGACCGGACGAACACCGGGGAGCTGTTTTTT CASRDRTNTGELFF
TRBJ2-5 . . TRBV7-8 TGTGCCAGCAGCTTAGCCGAGACCAAGGAAACCCAGTACTTC CASSLAETKETQYF
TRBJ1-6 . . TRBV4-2 TGTGCCAGCAGCCAAGTGGGCCAGGGATCACCCCTCCACTTT CASSQVGQGSPLHF
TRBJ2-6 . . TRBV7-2 TGTGCCAGCAGCTTGAGGGGACCTGGGGCCAACGTCCTGACTTTC CASSLRGPGANVLTF
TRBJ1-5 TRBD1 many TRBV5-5 TGTGCCAGCAGCCGGACGACAGGGTATAGCAATCAGCCCCAGCATTTT CASSRTTGYSNQPQHF
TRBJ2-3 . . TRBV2 TGTGCCAGCAGTCCCGGACGGCACACAGATACGCAGTATTTT CASSPGRHTDTQYF
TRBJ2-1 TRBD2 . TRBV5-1 TGCGCCAGCAGCCTGAGGACTAGCGGCGGTCCCAACTACAATGAGCAGTTCTTC CASSLRTSGGPNYNEQFF
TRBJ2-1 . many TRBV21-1 TGTGCCAGCAGCCGTACCGGGGTCAGCACCTCCTACAATGAGCAGTTCTTC CASSRTGVSTSYNEQFF
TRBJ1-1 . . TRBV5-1 TGCGCCAGCAGCGAACCGGGACGGTGGTCCGTATCCTTCTTT CASSEPGRWSVSFF
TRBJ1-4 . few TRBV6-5 TGTGCCAGCAAAAATGGGGGAACTAATGAAAAACTGTTTTTT CASKNGGTNEKLFF
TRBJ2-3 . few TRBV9 TGTGCCAGCACCCAGAGACCTAGCACAGATACGCAGTATTTT CASTQRPSTDTQYF
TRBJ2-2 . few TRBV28 TGTGCCAGCAGCTCCTACCTCCAGGGGGGCGCGAACACCGGGGAGCTGTTTTTT CASSSYLQGGANTGELFF